These T cell receptor beta chains were read from a single sample in a study of blood T cell repertoires in COVID-19. Measured with immunoSEQ multiplex PCR; TCRdb has only the in-frame clones, and not every one. The repertoire holds a few hundred thousand clones, approximately 88% seen once, with approximately 12% in the top ten. The sequencing sample was made of peripheral blood. The receptors come from a woman aged 45-60 years with COVID-19, enrolled during active disease. CDR3s leave out the opening cysteine and the closing phenylalanine or tryptophan. Fields, in order: V gene, D gene, J gene, CDR3 protein. The D gene is left open where the match is weak.

V gene: TRBV30
D gene: -
J gene: TRBJ1-4
CDR3 protein: AWNEKEKLF

V gene: TRBV11-2
D gene: -
J gene: TRBJ1-1
CDR3 protein: ASSLLLGTEAF

V gene: TRBV6-5
D gene: TRBD2
J gene: TRBJ2-1
CDR3 protein: ASSASGGAVNEQF

V gene: TRBV5-1
D gene: TRBD1
J gene: TRBJ1-2
CDR3 protein: ASSANSGTGGGGYT

V gene: TRBV27
D gene: -
J gene: TRBJ2-7
CDR3 protein: ASLPPRGIPSYEQY

V gene: TRBV5-4
D gene: -
J gene: TRBJ1-6
CDR3 protein: ASSSGQTASINSPLH

V gene: TRBV28
D gene: -
J gene: TRBJ2-7
CDR3 protein: ASSPRQRAIYEQY

V gene: TRBV20-1
D gene: -
J gene: TRBJ1-1
CDR3 protein: RGARVTEAF

V gene: TRBV5-1
D gene: -
J gene: TRBJ2-2
CDR3 protein: ASSSQGDTGELF

V gene: TRBV7-8
D gene: -
J gene: TRBJ1-4
CDR3 protein: ASSLALSDTPL

V gene: TRBV5-4
D gene: TRBD1
J gene: TRBJ1-1
CDR3 protein: ASSSADRGNTEAF

V gene: TRBV6-5
D gene: TRBD1
J gene: TRBJ1-3
CDR3 protein: ASRTGGGNTIY

V gene: TRBV30
D gene: -
J gene: TRBJ1-2
CDR3 protein: AWSNRGANT

V gene: TRBV9
D gene: -
J gene: TRBJ2-3
CDR3 protein: ASSEQGSETDTQY

V gene: TRBV23-1
D gene: TRBD1
J gene: TRBJ2-7
CDR3 protein: ASSQEQGKFYEQY

V gene: TRBV19
D gene: TRBD1
J gene: TRBJ1-1
CDR3 protein: ASSRTGIETEAF

V gene: TRBV19
D gene: -
J gene: TRBJ1-1
CDR3 protein: ASSIQRDTEAF

V gene: TRBV25-1
D gene: -
J gene: TRBJ1-2
CDR3 protein: ASRQDGYGYT

V gene: TRBV2
D gene: -
J gene: TRBJ2-5
CDR3 protein: ASSGRGETQY

V gene: TRBV7-2
D gene: -
J gene: TRBJ1-4
CDR3 protein: ASSSDTGSEKLF

V gene: TRBV6-5
D gene: -
J gene: TRBJ1-5
CDR3 protein: ASSYRTGQPQH

V gene: TRBV3-1/TRBV3-2
D gene: -
J gene: TRBJ2-5
CDR3 protein: ASSRRVQETQY

V gene: TRBV2
D gene: -
J gene: TRBJ1-2
CDR3 protein: ASSEIGARGGYT

V gene: TRBV5-6
D gene: -
J gene: TRBJ1-5
CDR3 protein: ASSLQGVSNQPQH

V gene: TRBV9
D gene: TRBD2
J gene: TRBJ2-3
CDR3 protein: ASSVGTSGEGDTQY

V gene: TRBV18
D gene: -
J gene: TRBJ1-1
CDR3 protein: ASSPTGKNTEAF

V gene: TRBV5-8
D gene: TRBD1
J gene: TRBJ1-4
CDR3 protein: ASSFSDRVKEKLF

V gene: TRBV5-5
D gene: TRBD1
J gene: TRBJ1-4
CDR3 protein: ASSLDRRSEKLF

V gene: TRBV19
D gene: -
J gene: TRBJ1-5
CDR3 protein: ASSVKPQASNQPQH

V gene: TRBV2
D gene: -
J gene: TRBJ1-1
CDR3 protein: ASSSTENTEAF

V gene: TRBV5-5
D gene: -
J gene: TRBJ1-5
CDR3 protein: ASSLWLNQPQH

V gene: TRBV6-4
D gene: TRBD1
J gene: TRBJ2-6
CDR3 protein: ASSDSTLQGDGANVLT

V gene: TRBV2
D gene: TRBD1
J gene: TRBJ2-7
CDR3 protein: ASSGQATYEQY

V gene: TRBV28
D gene: -
J gene: TRBJ1-1
CDR3 protein: ASMTSAGHFDTEAF

V gene: TRBV12-5
D gene: -
J gene: TRBJ2-2
CDR3 protein: ASGAGPWELF

V gene: TRBV7-8
D gene: TRBD1
J gene: TRBJ1-2
CDR3 protein: ASSLGTGPSYGYT

V gene: TRBV30
D gene: -
J gene: TRBJ1-6
CDR3 protein: AWSEIQGSPLH

V gene: TRBV7-9
D gene: -
J gene: TRBJ2-6
CDR3 protein: ASSRAASGANVLT

V gene: TRBV19
D gene: -
J gene: TRBJ2-2
CDR3 protein: ASSRRAGATGELF

V gene: TRBV2
D gene: TRBD1
J gene: TRBJ2-7
CDR3 protein: ASSYGQGATYEQY

V gene: TRBV24-1
D gene: TRBD2
J gene: TRBJ2-3
CDR3 protein: ATSEAELAPDTQY

V gene: TRBV6-5
D gene: -
J gene: TRBJ1-4
CDR3 protein: ASSYSGRMNEKLF

V gene: TRBV9
D gene: -
J gene: TRBJ1-1
CDR3 protein: ASSAKQGFELTEAF